The clone carrying this T cell receptor (beta chain) came up many times. No antigen is known for it. The CDR3 goes on 3 residues after the read ends, and that part is filled in from the germline J gene. This specimen belongs to a study of T cell clonality in common variable immunodeficiency. Study results and caveats: Common variable immunodeficiency TCR beta sequences reportedly had fewer deletions and N-nucleotide insertions. CVID subjects had higher TCRbeta clonality than healthy controls, most marked in about a third.

Using immunoSEQ multiplex PCR, the repertoire was profiled, and TCRdb retains in-frame clones only, with some absent. Recorded here are tens of thousands of clones, none singletons. Trimming pared 0 bases from V and 7 bases from J, leaving 14 bases between. The CDR3 contains 16 residues. Germline V lookup: CDR1 SGHRS, CDR2 YFSETQ. Sequenced: peripheral blood mononuclear cells. This clonotype was sampled from a person between 18 and 75 years old in good health. The chain has TRBV5-1 and TRBJ1-6, with D tentatively TRBD1 (6 bases). CDR3 protein: CASSLVIRQGNSPLHF. The covered CDR3 bases are TGCGCCAGCAGCTTGGTAATACGGCAGGGGAATTCACCC.